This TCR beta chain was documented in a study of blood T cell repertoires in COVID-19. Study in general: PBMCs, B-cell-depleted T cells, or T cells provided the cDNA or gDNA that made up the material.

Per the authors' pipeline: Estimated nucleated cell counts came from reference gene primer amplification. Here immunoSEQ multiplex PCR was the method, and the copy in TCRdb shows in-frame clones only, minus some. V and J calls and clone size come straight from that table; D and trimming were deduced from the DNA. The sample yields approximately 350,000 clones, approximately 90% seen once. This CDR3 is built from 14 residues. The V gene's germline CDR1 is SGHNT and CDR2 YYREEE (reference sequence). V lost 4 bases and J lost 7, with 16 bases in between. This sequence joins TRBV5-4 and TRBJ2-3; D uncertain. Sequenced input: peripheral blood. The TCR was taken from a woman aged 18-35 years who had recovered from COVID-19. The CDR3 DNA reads TGTGCCAGCAGCCCTACCCCGGTCGCTCATACGCAGTATTTT. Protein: CASSPTPVAHTQYF.